The entry below gives a single T cell receptor (beta chain) sequence along with its context. The entry originates in a study of T cell changes during pregnancy in multiple sclerosis. TCRdb keeps only in-frame clones here, not all; method: immunoSEQ multiplex PCR. The data contain about 70,000 clones, around 94% of them singletons. The sample here was peripheral blood, taken in the third trimester of pregnancy. This clonotype was sampled from a female donor with multiple sclerosis, enrolled in a pregnancy study.

CDR3 sequence: CASSYSGHHSNQPQHF. The CDR3 DNA reads as TGTGCCAGCAGTTATTCGGGACACCATAGCAATCAGCCCCAGCATTTT. The chain is built from TRBV28 and TRBJ1-5; a weak D match, TRBD1 (6 bases). Trimming took 4 bases from V and 0 from J, leaving 13 bases between them. The CDR3 has 16 amino acids. Germline assignment: CDR1 MDHEN and CDR2 SYDVKM.